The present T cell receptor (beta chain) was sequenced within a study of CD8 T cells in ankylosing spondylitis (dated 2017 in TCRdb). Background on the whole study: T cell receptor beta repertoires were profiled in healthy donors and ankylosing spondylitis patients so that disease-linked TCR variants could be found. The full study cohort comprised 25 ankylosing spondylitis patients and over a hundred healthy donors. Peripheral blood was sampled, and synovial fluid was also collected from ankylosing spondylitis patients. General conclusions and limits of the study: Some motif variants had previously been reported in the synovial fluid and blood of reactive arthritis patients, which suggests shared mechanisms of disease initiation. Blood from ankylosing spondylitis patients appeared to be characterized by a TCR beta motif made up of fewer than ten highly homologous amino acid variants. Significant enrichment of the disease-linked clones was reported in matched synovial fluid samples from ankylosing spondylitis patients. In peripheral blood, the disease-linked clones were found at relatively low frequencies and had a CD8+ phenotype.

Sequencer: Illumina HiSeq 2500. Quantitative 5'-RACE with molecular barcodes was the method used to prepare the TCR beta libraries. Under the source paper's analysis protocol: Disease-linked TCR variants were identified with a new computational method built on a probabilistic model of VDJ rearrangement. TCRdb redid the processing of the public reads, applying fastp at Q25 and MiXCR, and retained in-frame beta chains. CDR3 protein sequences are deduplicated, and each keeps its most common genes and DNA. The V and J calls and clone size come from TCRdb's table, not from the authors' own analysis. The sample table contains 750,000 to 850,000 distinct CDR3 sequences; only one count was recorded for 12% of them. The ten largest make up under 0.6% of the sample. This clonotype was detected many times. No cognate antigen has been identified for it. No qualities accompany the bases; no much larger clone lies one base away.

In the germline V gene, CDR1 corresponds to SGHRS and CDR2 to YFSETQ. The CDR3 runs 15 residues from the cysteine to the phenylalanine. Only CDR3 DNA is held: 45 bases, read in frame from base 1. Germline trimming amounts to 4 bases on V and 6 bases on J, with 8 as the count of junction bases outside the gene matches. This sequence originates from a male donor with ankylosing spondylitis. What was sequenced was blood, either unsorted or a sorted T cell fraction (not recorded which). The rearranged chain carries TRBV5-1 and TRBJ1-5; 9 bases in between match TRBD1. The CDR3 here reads CASSLGTGRGQPQHF. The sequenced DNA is TGCGCCAGCAGCCTCGGGACAGGGAGGGGTCAGCCCCAGCATTTT.